The clone carrying this TCR beta chain has only a few counts. Antigen specificity is unknown. This specimen comes from a study of blood T cells in healthy people across ages. Notes on the study in general: Higher diversity, along with more naive CD4+ cells, distinguished long-lived donors from aged donors.

Together with a sample-barcoded 5' primer, a J-beta primer mix was included in a second PCR lasting about 6 to 12 cycles. TCRdb reprocessed the 5' RACE reads with MiXCR, giving one entry per CDR3 protein. The sample includes 1 million or so distinct CDR3 sequences, around 25% of them seen just once. All donors came from Russia, were Caucasian and healthy, and spanned ages about 6 to 90. There are 13 residues in the CDR3. These sequences were also reported in another study, on T cells of mothers and their children. As reported in that work: A few healthy Caucasian mothers and their six children donated. Persistent microchimeric T cell clones were sought, and none were detected.

The sequencing input was blood. The V call is TRBV12-3 or TRBV12-4, the J call TRBJ2-5; D ambiguous. The J call may be wrong; the DNA end is better matched by TRBJ2-7. The origin of this receptor is a girl aged 2 to 9 in good health. The CDR3 is CASSFNSLYEQYF. The CDR3 DNA is TGTGCCAGCAGTTTCAACAGTCTCTACGAGCAGTACTTC.